The next 28 T cell receptor beta chains were all read from a single sample in a study of cytomegalovirus exposure and HLA in healthy donors. 13 Jbeta primers and 60 Vbeta primers were used for the PCR. The data were produced by immunoSEQ multiplex PCR, yet TCRdb's version contains in-frame clones alone and is incomplete. The table lists tens of thousands of clones, just under 85% of them singletons, with around 2.8% in the top ten. The sample consisted of PBMCs. The receptor set was obtained from a man between 45 and 60 years old in good health and CMV-seronegative.

The rearrangement uses TRBV7-2 and TRBJ2-7; TRBD1 matches at 9 bases. J gave up 5 bases and V 4 bases, and 9 bases lay outside the gene matches. This CDR3 region has 15 residues. CDR1 SGHTA and CDR2 FQGNSA come from the germline V gene. CDR3 residues: CASSSGGTGSNEQYF. The CDR3 nucleotides are TGTGCCAGCAGCTCAGGCGGGACAGGGTCTAACGAGCAGTACTTC.

The rearrangement joins TRBV5-1 to TRBJ2-5; TRBD2 is a possible D gene (6 bases). The J call could be wrong; TRBJ2-7 is a better fit for the DNA end. CDR1 is SGHRS and CDR2 is YFSETQ in the germline V gene. This CDR3 region has 13 residues. The CDR3 DNA reads as TGCGCCAGCAGCTTGGAAGGGACTTACGAGCAGTACTTC. Its translation: CASSLEGTYEQYF.

The chain couples TRBV2 to TRBJ1-3, with TRBD1 as a possible D gene (5 bases). The CDR3 is 15 amino acids. V lost 6 bases to trimming and J lost 3 bases, with 15 bases between them. Germline V CDR1 and CDR2: SNHLY, FYNNEI. The chain's CDR3 is CASRGLPLLGNTIYF. CDR3 coding DNA: TGTGCCAGCAGGGGACTGCCTCTACTTGGAAACACCATATATTTT.

The gene calls are TRBV5-5 and TRBJ2-3; no firm D call. The V end lost 2 bases, the J end lost 7 bases, and 11 bases lay between the germline ends. The CDR3 consists of 13 residues. Germline lookup yields CDR1 SGHKS and CDR2 YYEKEE (reference sequence). The CDR3: CASSFDIVNTQYF. CDR3 sequence (DNA): TGTGCCAGCAGCTTTGACATCGTTAATACGCAGTATTTT.

The V and J genes are TRBV30 and TRBJ2-7; tentative D call: TRBD2 (5 bases). Germline loops: CDR1 GTSNPN, CDR2 SVGIG (reference sequence). This CDR3 contains 12 residues. Trimming took 5 bases from V and 6 from J, leaving 14 bases between them. CDR3 amino acids: CAWVRTAGEQYF. The CDR3, as DNA: TGTGCCTGGGTTCGGACCGCGGGCGAGCAGTACTTC. The entire variable domain, with the rest obtained from reference TRBV30 and TRBJ2-7, is as follows: SQTIHQWPATLVQPVGSPLSLECTVEGTSNPNLYWYRQAAGRGLQLLFYSVGIGQISSEVPQNLSASRPQDRQFILSSKKLLLSDSGFYLCAWVRTAGEQYFGPGTRLTVT.

This clone was observed a few times. V is TRBV5-6 and J is TRBJ2-3; 7 nucleotides match TRBD2. V dropped 4 bases and J dropped 4; count of bases not matched to a gene: 6. From germline, CDR1 is SGHDT and CDR2 YYEEEE. CDR3 length equals 14 residues. The CDR3 DNA reads TGTGCCAGCAGCAAGCAGGGAGGGGCAGATACGCAGTATTTT. Residues: CASSKQGGADTQYF.

The chain joins TRBV23-1 to TRBJ2-7, with D possibly matching TRBD1 (5 bases). TRBV23-1 is identified as an open reading frame with a role that is uncertain. This CDR3 is built from 15 residues. Deletions cut 3 bases from V and 0 bases from J, with 12 bases between. CDR3 in DNA: TGCGCCAGCAGTCAGGTCCGACAGAGCTCCTACGAGCAGTACTTC. It translates to CASSQVRQSSYEQYF.

The CDR3 protein is CSVDFTGQGHEQYF. CDR3 sequence (DNA): TGCAGCGTTGATTTTACGGGACAGGGACACGAGCAGTACTTC. V is TRBV29-1 and J is TRBJ2-7, with 9 positions matching TRBD1. Trimming took 3 bases from V and 5 from J; bases not matched to a gene: 8. CDR3 length equals 14 residues. CDR1 and CDR2 from the germline V gene are SQVTM and ANQGSEA.

The rearrangement uses TRBV13 and TRBJ2-7; possible D gene TRBD1, 6 bases. Looked up from germline, CDR1 is PRHDT and CDR2 is FYEKMQ (reference sequence). The CDR3 is 21 amino acids. V lost 6 bases, J lost 0 bases, and 33 bases lay in between. The CDR3 DNA reads as TGTGCCAGCAGTTCCTTGGCATCAGCGACAGGTTTTTGGGGGACCTCCTACGAGCAGTACTTC. This gives the protein CASSSLASATGFWGTSYEQYF.

This clone was counted a single time. The V call is TRBV2, the J call TRBJ2-4, with 8 positions matching TRBD1. This CDR3 is built from 15 residues. Germline loops: CDR1 SNHLY, CDR2 FYNNEI. The V gene end was trimmed by 3 bases and the J gene end by 9 bases; junction bases not matched to a gene: 10. The CDR3 DNA is TGTGCCAGCAGTGAGACAGGGGCCCCCATTGGCATTCAGTACTTC. This translates into CASSETGAPIGIQYF.

V gene TRBV16 combines with J gene TRBJ1-5; D might be TRBD1 (6 bases). Germline V CDR1 and CDR2: KGHSY, FQNENV. V dropped 5 bases and J dropped 3 bases, with 8 bases sitting between them. The CDR3 runs to 13 residues. CDR3 sequence (DNA): TGTGCCAGCAGCGGGGGCCTCAATCAGCCCCAGCATTTT. This translates into CASSGGLNQPQHF.

The chain links TRBV5-6 to TRBJ2-2, with D hard to call. Germline assignment: CDR1 SGHDT and CDR2 YYEEEE. The CDR3 consists of 12 residues. The V and J ends lost 0 bases and 6 bases respectively, with 3 bases between them. The DNA for the CDR3 is TGTGCCAGCAGCTTGGCGGCCGGGGAGCTGTTTTTT. Protein sequence: CASSLAAGELFF.

The V call is TRBV27, the J call TRBJ1-1, with D perhaps matching TRBD1 (5 bases). Germline values: CDR1 MNHEY, CDR2 SMNVEV (reference sequence). CDR3 length: 16 amino acids. Trimming shortened V by 6 bases and J by 1 base, and 18 bases separated the two germline ends. CDR3: CASRGVGVGGNTEAFF. The CDR3 region has the DNA TGTGCCAGCAGGGGGGTGGGAGTGGGGGGGAACACTGAAGCTTTCTTT.

The chain couples TRBV29-1 to TRBJ2-1, with D perhaps TRBD2 (5 bases). The ends were cut back, 4 bases at V and 9 bases at J, with 25 bases in the middle. CDR1 is SQVTM and CDR2 is ANQGSEA in the germline V gene. The CDR3 is made up of 16 amino acids. This chain's CDR3 is CSVAETRSGGRGEQFF. In DNA form, the CDR3 reads TGCAGCGTTGCCGAGACCCGGTCAGGAGGCCGCGGTGAGCAGTTCTTC.

The chain is built from TRBV4-2 and TRBJ1-2; no clear D. This CDR3 spans 13 amino acids. Trimming took off 3 bases at V and 1 base at J, with 6 bases between the two ends. CDR1 and CDR2 (germline): LGHNA, YNFKEQ. CDR3: CASSHPVNYGYTF. The DNA of the CDR3 is TGTGCCAGCAGCCACCCAGTTAACTATGGCTACACCTTC.

The chain combines TRBV5-1 with TRBJ1-2; D remains unclear. V was cut by 0 bases and J by 2 bases, with 5 bases left in between. There are 13 residues in the CDR3. Germline lookup yields CDR1 SGHRS and CDR2 YFSETQ. The DNA of the CDR3 is TGCGCCAGCAGCTTGGGCGGGAACTATGGCTACACCTTC. Translation: CASSLGGNYGYTF.

As DNA, the CDR3 is TGTGCCAGCAGTGAAGTCGGGGGGGGCTCTGGGGCCAACGTCCTGACTTTC. This codes for CASSEVGGGSGANVLTF. The rearrangement links TRBV6-1 to TRBJ2-6; 8 positions match TRBD2. This CDR3 spans 17 amino acids. Trimming at V came to 1 base and at J to 0 bases, leaving 2 bases not matched to a gene. From germline, CDR1 is MNHNS and CDR2 SASEGT.

The chain combines TRBV5-6 with TRBJ2-5; D perhaps matches TRBD1 (5 bases). Germline V gives CDR1 SGHDT, CDR2 YYEEEE. CDR3 length equals 13 residues. V was shortened by 2 bases and J by 2 bases, with 7 bases between the two germline ends. This CDR3 reads CASSFTGQETQYF. The CDR3 DNA reads TGTGCCAGCAGCTTTACAGGACAAGAGACCCAGTACTTC.

The genes are TRBV5-1 and TRBJ1-2; a weak D match, TRBD1 (5 bases). In germline, CDR1 is SGHRS, CDR2 YFSETQ. This CDR3 contains 16 residues. The germline V and J ends were trimmed by 0 bases and 7 bases, with 19 bases remaining between them. The CDR3 loop is CASSLAPDPGRGGYTF. In nucleotides, the CDR3 is TGCGCCAGCAGCTTGGCCCCCGACCCGGGGCGGGGTGGCTACACCTTC.

The V call is TRBV4-3, the J call TRBJ2-6; D perhaps matches TRBD2 (6 bases). V dropped 0 bases and J dropped 2 bases, with 8 bases sitting between them. The CDR3 length is 16 residues. CDR1 and CDR2 (germline): LGHNA, YSLEER. The CDR3 DNA sequence: TGCGCCAGCAGCCAAGAGCCGGGGGCTGGGGCCAACGTCCTGACTTTC. Translation: CASSQEPGAGANVLTF.

V is TRBV6-1 and J is TRBJ2-3, with a weak D call TRBD1 (5 bases). The V gene's germline CDR1 is MNHNS and CDR2 SASEGT. CDR3 length equals 11 residues. V was pared by 3 bases and J by 15 bases, with 13 bases between. CDR3 in DNA: TGTGCCAGCAGTGATTCCCCAAGGGGATATTTT. This sequence encodes CASSDSPRGYF.

In its sample, this clone was seen a few times. The chain recombines TRBV19 with TRBJ1-2; no clear D gene. The germline V gene has CDR1 LNHDA and CDR2 SQIVND (reference sequence). Trimming cost V 7 bases and J 8 bases, with 26 bases left between them. The CDR3 totals 16 residues. In nucleotides, the CDR3 is TGTGCCAGTATCCCTTCGGGAGGAACGAAGTTCGGGGGCTACACCTTC. Its protein product is CASIPSGGTKFGGYTF.

This clone has a single count. The CDR3 coding sequence is TGTGCCAGTAGTGTTGGGACAACAACTAATGAAAAACTGTTTTTT. Its translation is CASSVGTTTNEKLFF. The V and J genes are TRBV19 and TRBJ1-4, with a possible D match to TRBD1 (6 bases). There are 15 residues in the CDR3. Per germline, CDR1 LNHDA and CDR2 SQIVND (reference sequence). The V end was cut by 5 bases, the J end by 0 bases, with 10 bases between. Supplemented by reference TRBV19 and TRBJ1-4, the full variable domain reads DGGITQSPKYLFRKEGQNVTLSCEQNLNHDAMYWYRQDPGQGLRLIYYSQIVNDFQKGDIAEGYSVSREKKESFPLTVTSAQKNPTAFYLCASSVGTTTNEKLFFGSGTQLSVL.

The chain couples TRBV13 to TRBJ2-7; the match to TRBD2 covers 10 bases. The CDR3 has 15 residues. CDR1 is PRHDT and CDR2 is FYEKMQ in the germline V gene (reference sequence). Trimming removed 5 bases from V and 2 bases from J; junction bases left unmatched: 6. CDR3 in DNA: TGTGCCAGCAGCCGTAGCGGGGGGCAAGCCTACGAGCAGTACTTC. Its translation: CASSRSGGQAYEQYF.

In its sample, this clone was seen a few times. This chain connects TRBV2 to TRBJ2-7, with D perhaps matching TRBD2 (5 bases). CDR1 and CDR2 from the germline V gene are SNHLY and FYNNEI. The CDR3 length is 13 residues. Between the trimmed V and J ends, which lost 8 bases and 2 bases, there was a span of 13 bases. In DNA form, the CDR3 reads TGTGCCAGCGGACTGGGCATCCCCTACGAGCAGTACTTC. The encoded protein is CASGLGIPYEQYF.

The chain combines TRBV5-8 with TRBJ1-2; D is possibly TRBD1 (6 bases). The V gene's germline CDR1 is SGHTS and CDR2 YDEGEE. The CDR3 totals 14 residues. Trimming left V 4 bases short and J 8 bases short, with 18 bases between. CDR3 sequence: CASSPHREQYGYTF. The CDR3 nucleotides are TGTGCCAGCAGCCCACACAGGGAACAATACGGCTACACCTTC.

This rearrangement joins TRBV5-1 to TRBJ2-7, with 9 nucleotides matching TRBD1. This CDR3 has 14 residues. The J segment lost 7 bases and the V segment lost 0 bases, leaving 5 bases of the junction unmatched. Germline V gene data show CDR1 as SGHRS and CDR2 as YFSETQ. CDR3 sequence (DNA): TGCGCCAGCAGCTTGGGTCCCGGGACAGGGGAGCAGTACTTC. It translates to CASSLGPGTGEQYF.

The chain has TRBV29-1 and TRBJ1-1; TRBD1 is a possible D gene (6 bases). Trimming removed 6 bases from V and 6 bases from J, with 14 bases in between. The V gene's germline CDR1 is SQVTM and CDR2 ANQGSEA. The CDR3 length is 12 residues. In DNA, the CDR3 is TGCAGCGTCGAAAGGCAGGGGTCTGAAGCTTTCTTT. Its translation is CSVERQGSEAFF.